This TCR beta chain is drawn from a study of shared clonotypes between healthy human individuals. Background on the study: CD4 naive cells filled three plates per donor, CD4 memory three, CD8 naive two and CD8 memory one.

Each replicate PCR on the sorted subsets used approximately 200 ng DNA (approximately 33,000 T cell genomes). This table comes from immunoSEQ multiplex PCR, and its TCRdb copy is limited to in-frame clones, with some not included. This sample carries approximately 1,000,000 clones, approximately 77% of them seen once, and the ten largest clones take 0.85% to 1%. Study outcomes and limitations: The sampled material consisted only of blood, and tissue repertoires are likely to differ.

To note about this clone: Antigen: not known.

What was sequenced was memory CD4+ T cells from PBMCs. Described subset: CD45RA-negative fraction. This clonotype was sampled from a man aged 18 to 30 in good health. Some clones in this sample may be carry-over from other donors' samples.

CDR3 DNA sequence: TGTGCCAGCAGTTCCGCGCCTGGACCGATTAATGAAAAACTGTTTTTT. As protein: CASSSAPGPINEKLFF. J is TRBJ1-4 and V is TRBV27; D is ambiguous. Trimming removed 4 bases from V and 4 bases from J, with 16 bases in between. Germline loops: CDR1 MNHEY, CDR2 SMNVEV (reference sequence). The length of the CDR3 is 16 residues.